Ten or more counts support the clone carrying this TCR beta chain. Its cognate antigen is unknown. This entry is derived from a study of response to subunit inactivated influenza vaccine. The study's findings and limits: Authors suggested each seasonal flu vaccination may recruit only limited numbers of new T cells.

Trimming cost V 3 bases and J 4 bases; bases outside gene matches: 7. The germline V gene has CDR1 SGHVS and CDR2 FNYEAQ. The CDR3 is 15 amino acids. TCRdb redid the calling of the RT-PCR reads with MiXCR, one entry per CDR3 protein. The table lists about 780,000 distinct CDR3 sequences, 18% of them singletons. The chain employs TRBV7-6 and TRBJ2-5; 8 nucleotides line up with TRBD1. The sample was PBMCs from blood, taken approximately 5 days after vaccination. This TCR was recovered from a man aged 45 to 65 who received an inactivated influenza vaccine. DNA of the CDR3: TGTGCCAGCAGCTTTGCAGGGGGCAGGCGAGAGACCCAGTACTTC. As protein: CASSFAGGRRETQYF.